Shown below are 2 T cell receptor beta chains from a single sample sequenced in a study of cytomegalovirus exposure and HLA in healthy donors. Primers: 60 Vbeta forward and 13 Jbeta reverse. Repertoires were generated with immunoSEQ multiplex PCR, while TCRdb's copy carries only in-frame clones and drops some. The profile covers 90,000 to 120,000 clones, with roughly 70% appearing a single time and 12% to 15% taken by the ten largest. The sample consisted of PBMCs. All receptors derive from a woman in her forties in good health and CMV-seropositive.

The chain recombines TRBV6-1 with TRBJ1-5, with D possibly matching TRBD1 (6 bases). Germline assignment: CDR1 MNHNS and CDR2 SASEGT. The CDR3 runs to 14 residues. Trimming shortened V by 3 bases and J by 7 bases, and 13 bases separated the two germline ends. CDR3: CASSENRAQQPQHF. The CDR3 nucleotides read TGTGCCAGCAGTGAGAACAGGGCGCAACAGCCCCAGCATTTT.

The chain uses TRBV2 and TRBJ1-1, with 7 nucleotides matching TRBD1. CDR3 length: 18 residues. Unmatched junction bases numbered 11, after V lost 0 bases and J lost 1 base. The germline gives CDR1 SNHLY, CDR2 FYNNEI. The CDR3 protein is CASSEAGGGWTGNTEAFF. The CDR3 DNA follows: TGTGCCAGCAGTGAAGCCGGCGGGGGGTGGACAGGGAACACTGAAGCTTTCTTT.